This T cell receptor (beta chain) was recovered during a study of blood T cells in healthy people across ages. The V and J ends lost 0 bases and 2 bases respectively, with 10 bases between them. Germline V CDR1 and CDR2: SGHRS, YFSETQ. The CDR3 totals 15 residues. In this sample, this clonotype turned up many times. A sample-barcoded 5' primer and a J-beta primer mix were used in a second PCR of roughly 6 to 11 cycles. TCRdb itself ran the 5' RACE reads through MiXCR, one entry per CDR3 protein. The sample includes around 870,000 distinct CDR3 sequences, 25% to 30% seen only once; the top ten take 15% to 20%.

The sequencing input was blood. The TCR was taken from a woman over 75 in good health. V usage is TRBV5-1 and J usage is TRBJ2-3, with D maybe TRBD1 (6 bases). The CDR3: CASSLDGTHTDTQYF. The CDR3 bases are TGCGCCAGCAGCTTGGATGGGACACACACAGATACGCAGTATTTT.